What follows are 26 T cell receptor beta chains derived from one specimen sequenced in a study of T-cell memory formation after mild COVID-19 (dated by TCRdb to the early 2020s). The library was prepared using 5' RACE. Sequencing relied on an Illumina NovaSeq 6000. TCRdb reprocessing: public reads trimmed at Q25 with fastp, clones called with MiXCR, in-frame beta chains kept. All rows with the same CDR3 protein become a single entry with the most common DNA and genes. Across this sample there are more than 200,000 distinct CDR3 sequences, with around 15% seen only once. The ten biggest clones cover approximately 3.4% of the sample. The sample was PBMCs or a T cell subset sorted from them (not recorded which). The receptors derive from a man aged 18 to 29 who had mild COVID-19 (a few samples of this study predate the infection). The sample titles of this study are shuffled in the database, so cell type and time point are left out; the donor was told from shared clones.

The chain carries TRBV6-2 or TRBV6-3 and TRBJ2-1; a possible D gene is TRBD1 (6 bases). Germline CDR1 reads MNHEY; CDR2 reads SVGEGT. The length of the CDR3 is 13 residues. Trimming left V 7 bases short and J 2 bases short, with 9 bases between. The CDR3 sequence: CASKGTTYNEQFF. The CDR3 bases are TGTGCCAGCAAGGGGACAACCTACAATGAGCAGTTCTTC.

The chain couples TRBV4-3 to TRBJ1-5; D is unclear. This CDR3 is 15 amino acids long. CDR1 and CDR2 (germline): LGHNA, YSLEER. The V and J ends lost 2 bases and 6 bases respectively, with 14 bases between them. The CDR3 loop is CASSQQREGGQPQHF. The DNA for the CDR3 is TGCGCCAGCAGCCAACAGAGGGAGGGAGGTCAGCCCCAGCATTTT.

Only a few counts were recorded for this clonotype. The chain couples TRBV7-2 to TRBJ2-5; 12 bases match TRBD2. Trimming cost V 1 base and J 5 bases; bases outside gene matches: 8. The germline V gene has CDR1 SGHTA and CDR2 FQGNSA. CDR3 length equals 17 residues. The CDR3 DNA sequence: TGTGCCAGCAGCTTAGGTGCTAGCGGGGGGGCCTTCGAGACCCAGTACTTC. Encoded protein: CASSLGASGGAFETQYF.

This chain links TRBV18 with TRBJ2-1, with 8 bases aligning to TRBD1. Germline values: CDR1 KGHSH, CDR2 LQKENI. Trimming cost V 6 bases and J 8 bases; bases outside gene matches: 15. The length of the CDR3 is 16 residues. The CDR3 reads CASSTFRGRDNHEQFF. The CDR3 nucleotides read TGTGCCAGCTCGACGTTCAGGGGGCGGGATAACCATGAGCAGTTCTTC.

This sequence joins TRBV19 and TRBJ1-1; D call uncertain. This CDR3 has 13 residues. Germline V gene data show CDR1 as LNHDA and CDR2 as SQIVND (reference sequence). V lost 6 bases and J lost 5, with 13 bases in between. For the CDR3, the DNA is TGTGCCAGTAGGGACGAGGACTTTACTGAAGCTTTCTTT. It encodes CASRDEDFTEAFF.

The table lists this clonotype with a few counts. The V and J genes are TRBV10-3 and TRBJ2-7; a possible D gene is TRBD1 (6 bases). Germline CDR1 is ENHRY and CDR2 is SYGVKD. There are 12 residues in the CDR3. With 5 bases removed from V and 2 bases from J, the gap between germline ends came to 7 bases. Here the CDR3 reads CAISRDTYEQYV. The DNA of the CDR3 is TGTGCCATCAGTAGGGACACCTACGAGCAGTACGTC.

This clonotype was seen only a few times. The gene calls are TRBV5-1 and TRBJ2-5; D uncertain. The germline V and J ends were trimmed by 1 base and 3 bases, with 10 bases remaining between them. This CDR3 contains 14 residues. The V gene's germline CDR1 is SGHRS and CDR2 YFSETQ. The CDR3 loop reads CASSLTRTEETQYF. The CDR3 DNA sequence: TGCGCCAGCAGCTTGACCAGGACCGAAGAGACCCAGTACTTC. The whole variable domain, remainder taken from reference TRBV5-1 and TRBJ2-5, is KAGVTQTPRYLIKTRGQQVTLSCSPISGHRSVSWYQQTPGQGLQFLFEYFSETQRNKGNFPGRFSGRQFSNSRSEMNVSTLELGDSALYLCASSLTRTEETQYFGPGTRLLVL.

The gene calls are TRBV5-1 and TRBJ1-3; perhaps TRBD1 as D (5 bases). Germline V lookup: CDR1 SGHRS, CDR2 YFSETQ. The V gene lost 4 bases and the J gene lost 0 bases, with 8 bases spanning the gap. This CDR3 region has 14 residues. The CDR3 region has the DNA TGCGCCAGCAGCGAGGGGTACTCTGGAAACACCATATATTTT. Its translation: CASSEGYSGNTIYF.

This clonotype showed up just a few times. This chain uses TRBV9 with TRBJ2-3, with D uncertain. V lost 3 bases and J 2 bases, leaving 10 bases between the germline ends. CDR1 is SGDLS and CDR2 is YYNGEE in the germline V gene. CDR3 length: 14 residues. The CDR3 protein is CASSEALATDTQYF. DNA for the CDR3: TGTGCCAGCAGCGAGGCTTTAGCCACAGATACGCAGTATTTT.

This clonotype showed up just a few times. The CDR3 here is CASSTYRGDTEAFF. The CDR3 bases are TGTGCCAGCAGCACTTACAGGGGGGACACTGAAGCTTTCTTT. The J gene is TRBJ1-1, the V gene TRBV7-2; 8 nucleotides match TRBD1. Trimming at V came to 5 bases and at J to 3 bases, leaving 5 bases not matched to a gene. There are 14 residues in the CDR3. Germline lookup yields CDR1 SGHTA and CDR2 FQGNSA.

This clonotype was observed a few times. This chain uses TRBV7-8 with TRBJ1-2; D possibly corresponds to TRBD1 (5 bases). This CDR3 spans 17 amino acids. CDR1 and CDR2 (germline): SGHVS, FQNEAQ. V was clipped by 4 bases and J by 2 bases, with 20 bases between them. The DNA for the CDR3 is TGTGCCAGCAGCTCGAGGGCCTCTACTCGACAGAACTATGGCTACACCTTC. It codes for CASSSRASTRQNYGYTF. Based on the CDR3 plus reference TRBV7-8 and TRBJ1-2, the full variable domain is GAGVSQSPRYKVAKRGQDVALRCDPISGHVSLFWYQQALGQGPEFLTYFQNEAQLDKSGLPSDRFFAERPEGSVSTLKIQRTQQEDSAVYLCASSSRASTRQNYGYTFGSGTRLTVV.

The J gene is TRBJ2-2, the V gene TRBV7-3; no reliable D call. Per germline, CDR1 SGHTA and CDR2 FQGTGA. This CDR3 spans 13 amino acids. Deletions cut 5 bases from V and 3 bases from J, with 7 bases between. CDR3 nucleotides: TGTGCCAGCAGCCGCCCCCACACCGGGGAGCTGTTTTTT. It codes for CASSRPHTGELFF.

The chain has TRBV7-3 and TRBJ2-5; D call uncertain. The CDR3 is 15 amino acids. The V gene lost 6 bases and the J gene lost 4 bases, with 18 bases spanning the gap. CDR1 is SGHTA, CDR2 FQGTGA, per germline. The CDR3 spells CASSPVGGRAETQYF. The CDR3 nucleotides read TGTGCCAGCAGTCCCGTCGGCGGCCGGGCAGAGACCCAGTACTTC.

The V and J genes are TRBV5-1 and TRBJ1-1, with 7 bases aligning to TRBD1. Germline V gene data show CDR1 as SGHRS and CDR2 as YFSETQ. The J segment lost 0 bases and the V segment lost 7 bases, leaving 12 bases of the junction unmatched. The CDR3 sequence is 16 residues long. CDR3 region: CASGQSSGTVNTEAFF. CDR3 DNA: TGCGCCAGCGGCCAATCTTCCGGGACAGTGAACACTGAAGCTTTCTTT. Based on the CDR3 plus reference TRBV5-1 and TRBJ1-1, the full variable domain is KAGVTQTPRYLIKTRGQQVTLSCSPISGHRSVSWYQQTPGQGLQFLFEYFSETQRNKGNFPGRFSGRQFSNSRSEMNVSTLELGDSALYLCASGQSSGTVNTEAFFGQGTRLTVV.

The V and J genes are TRBV7-9 and TRBJ1-4; TRBD1 is a possible D gene (5 bases). CDR1 SEHNR and CDR2 FQNEAQ come from the germline V gene (reference sequence). The CDR3 extends over 14 amino acids. V was pared by 1 base and J by 6 bases, with 9 bases between. CDR3 protein: CASSLGGGDEKLFF. CDR3 DNA sequence: TGTGCCAGCAGCTTAGGCGGGGGGGATGAAAAACTGTTTTTT.

The table lists this clonotype with many counts. The chain uses TRBV12-3 or TRBV12-4 and TRBJ2-4, with D unresolved. Trimming stripped 6 bases from V and 4 bases from J, with 13 bases between. This CDR3 contains 14 residues. The CDR3 nucleotides are TGTGCCAGCAGACCCCGGGCGGCTAAAAACATTCAGTACTTC. It translates to CASRPRAAKNIQYF.

This chain joins TRBV7-8 and TRBJ1-6, with D perhaps TRBD1 (5 bases). The germline V gene encodes CDR1 SGHVS and CDR2 FQNEAQ. The CDR3 runs 15 residues. Trimming stripped 1 base from V and 12 bases from J, with 16 bases between. CDR3 sequence (DNA): TGTGCCAGCAGCTTAGAAGGTGGCGGGGACCTACCCCTCCACTTT. Residues: CASSLEGGGDLPLHF.

The table lists this clonotype with many counts. The chain links TRBV5-1 to TRBJ1-1; D is perhaps TRBD1 (6 bases). Germline CDR1 and CDR2: SGHRS and YFSETQ. Trimming shortened V by 5 bases and J by 2 bases, and 13 bases separated the two germline ends. This CDR3 spans 14 amino acids. CDR3 protein: CASRQGSSNTEAFF. In DNA form, the CDR3 reads TGCGCCAGCAGGCAGGGGTCTTCAAACACTGAAGCTTTCTTT.

The rearrangement links TRBV12-3 or TRBV12-4 to TRBJ1-5; 7 positions agree with TRBD1. The CDR3 has 14 amino acids. V was pared by 6 bases and J by 3 bases, with 5 bases of the junction left unmatched. The CDR3 spells CASSGTEHNQPQHF. The CDR3 region has the DNA TGTGCCAGCAGCGGGACAGAACACAATCAGCCCCAGCATTTT.

In its sample, this clonotype was seen a few times. V is TRBV7-9 and J is TRBJ2-5; D might be TRBD1 (5 bases). The CDR3 is made up of 14 amino acids. The germline gives CDR1 SEHNR, CDR2 FQNEAQ (reference sequence). V was trimmed by 3 bases and J by 2 bases, leaving 10 bases between them. CDR3 in DNA: TGTGCCAGCAGCTTCAGCCCAGGGCAAGAGACCCAGTACTTC. It is translated as CASSFSPGQETQYF.

In its sample, this clonotype was seen a few times. The chain recombines TRBV7-2 with TRBJ2-3; D is possibly TRBD1 (5 bases). This CDR3 has 17 residues. Trimming left V 1 base short and J 0 bases short, with 14 bases between. The germline gives CDR1 SGHTA, CDR2 FQGNSA. The CDR3 protein is CASSLVRVQTSTDTQYF. The DNA for the CDR3 is TGTGCCAGCAGCTTAGTCAGGGTCCAGACTAGCACAGATACGCAGTATTTT.

The chain has TRBV5-5 and TRBJ2-5; no clear D gene. The V and J ends lost 0 bases and 1 base respectively, with 4 bases between them. This CDR3 is built from 13 residues. Per germline, CDR1 SGHKS and CDR2 YYEKEE (reference sequence). The CDR3 nucleotides read TGTGCCAGCAGCTTGGACCCCCAAGAGACCCAGTACTTC. Translation gives CASSLDPQETQYF.

This clonotype has a count of ten or more. The chain recombines TRBV7-6 with TRBJ2-2; the D gene is possibly TRBD1 (6 bases). Trimming removed 1 base at V and 4 bases at J, with 19 bases between. The germline gives CDR1 SGHVS, CDR2 FNYEAQ. This CDR3 has 18 amino acids. The CDR3 sequence: CASSLGTGITASTGELFF. The CDR3 DNA sequence: TGTGCCAGCAGCTTAGGAACAGGGATTACGGCGAGCACCGGGGAGCTGTTTTTT.

This clonotype was seen only a few times. The gene calls are TRBV10-3 and TRBJ2-1; the D call may be TRBD1 or TRBD2 (7 bases each). V lost 10 bases to trimming and J lost 5 bases, with 24 bases between them. CDR3 length: 16 residues. The germline V gene has CDR1 ENHRY and CDR2 SYGVKD. The CDR3 protein is CATRGGASGPHNEQFF. For the CDR3, the DNA is TGTGCCACCAGGGGGGGGGCGAGCGGGCCCCACAATGAGCAGTTCTTC.

The chain links TRBV6-1 to TRBJ1-1; no reliable D call. The germline V and J ends were trimmed by 8 bases and 3 bases, with 10 bases remaining between them. This CDR3 comprises 12 residues. The germline V gene has CDR1 MNHNS and CDR2 SASEGT. The CDR3 DNA is TGTGCCAGCCAATTCGCGGACACTGAAGCTTTCTTT. This gives the protein CASQFADTEAFF.

This clonotype was counted only a few times. This rearrangement joins TRBV7-2 to TRBJ2-7, with D possibly matching TRBD2 (6 bases). V gave up 5 bases and J gave up 2 bases, with 16 bases separating them. Germline V gene lookup returns CDR1 SGHTA and CDR2 FQGNSA. This CDR3 comprises 15 residues. Written as DNA, the CDR3 is TGTGCCAGCAGCCCTACGGGCGGGGCTGCCTACGAGCAGTACTTC. Residues: CASSPTGGAAYEQYF.